These 9 T cell receptor beta chains were sequenced from one sample in a study of blood T cell repertoires in COVID-19. Assay: immunoSEQ multiplex PCR; the TCRdb copy retains only in-frame clones and omits some. The data contain 150,000 to 200,000 clones, 80% to 90% of them seen just once; the ten biggest clones take up roughly 9%. The sequenced sample consisted of PBMCs or T cells enriched from blood (not recorded which). All receptors derive from a woman aged 18-35 years who had recovered from COVID-19.

The chain uses TRBV18 and TRBJ2-7, with TRBD2 matching over 7 bases. V trimming: 0 bases; J trimming: 2 bases; junction bases outside the gene matches: 7. Germline V gives CDR1 KGHSH, CDR2 LQKENI. The CDR3 sequence is 16 residues long. The CDR3 protein is CASSPPGAGVAYEQYF. CDR3 in DNA: TGTGCCAGCTCACCACCGGGTGCGGGAGTAGCCTACGAGCAGTACTTC.

The table lists this clone with a count of one. The chain uses TRBV9 and TRBJ2-1; TRBD2 matches at 7 bases. V was pared by 4 bases and J by 7 bases, with 11 bases of the junction left unmatched. CDR1 and CDR2 from the germline V gene are SGDLS and YYNGEE. This CDR3 contains 15 residues. CDR3 residues: CASSTRGGAGNEQFF. In DNA, the CDR3 is TGTGCCAGCAGCACGCGCGGGGGAGCTGGAAATGAGCAGTTCTTC.

CDR3 protein: CASNRAGYGYTF. Written as DNA, the CDR3 is TGTGCCAGCAACAGGGCGGGCTATGGCTACACCTTC. The chain has TRBV6-5 and TRBJ1-2; possibly TRBD1 for D (6 bases). Trimming removed 7 bases at V and 4 bases at J, with 10 bases between. There are 12 residues in the CDR3. CDR1 is MNHEY and CDR2 is SVGAGI in the germline V gene.

V and J are TRBV6-5 and TRBJ1-6; unclear D gene. Germline V CDR1 and CDR2: MNHEY, SVGAGI. CDR3 length: 15 amino acids. Trimming pared 6 bases from V and 7 bases from J, leaving 16 bases between. Here the CDR3 DNA reads TGTGCCAGCAGCGTGGCGGGTATTGGGAATTCACCCCTCCACTTT. It specifies CASSVAGIGNSPLHF.

J is TRBJ2-1 and V is TRBV6-5; 7 nucleotides align to TRBD1. V shed 7 bases and J 4 bases; nucleotides not matched to a gene: 7. The CDR3 has 14 residues. Germline loops: CDR1 MNHEY, CDR2 SVGAGI. The CDR3 protein is CASTEGDRYNEQFF. The CDR3, as DNA: TGTGCCAGCACCGAAGGGGACAGATACAATGAGCAGTTCTTC.

Worth noting for this clone: The sample has other DNA sequences that encode this CDR3 too. The chain carries TRBV5-1 and TRBJ2-3, with 11 bases aligning to TRBD1. V lost 4 bases and J lost 3; bases outside the gene matches: 4. Germline CDR1 is SGHRS and CDR2 is YFSETQ. The CDR3 totals 15 residues. This chain's CDR3 is CASSAGTGGTDTQYF. For the CDR3, the DNA is TGCGCCAGCAGCGCCGGGACAGGGGGGACAGATACGCAGTATTTT.

The chain employs TRBV6-1 and TRBJ2-3; D is ambiguous. Trimming took off 3 bases at V and 0 bases at J, with 13 bases between the two ends. CDR1 MNHNS and CDR2 SASEGT come from the germline V gene. CDR3 length: 16 amino acids. CDR3 DNA sequence: TGTGCCAGCAGTGATCTACAGTTACCTAGCACAGATACGCAGTATTTT. It codes for CASSDLQLPSTDTQYF.

The chain links TRBV2 to TRBJ1-1; the D gene is possibly TRBD1 (5 bases). This CDR3 contains 16 residues. The germline CDR1 and CDR2 sequences are SNHLY and FYNNEI. The V and J ends lost 0 bases and 6 bases respectively, with 17 bases between them. The CDR3 DNA reads TGTGCCAGCAGTGAAGCGCTGAGCAGGGTAGGATCTGAAGCTTTCTTT. Translated: CASSEALSRVGSEAFF.

This clone was recorded once. The chain carries TRBV13 and TRBJ2-2; 9 bases agree with TRBD2. Germline CDR1 PRHDT, CDR2 FYEKMQ (reference sequence). There are 18 residues in the CDR3. The V and J ends lost 4 bases and 8 bases, in that order; junction bases with no gene match: 17. The CDR3 sequence: CASSSSSRPLAGAGELFF. The CDR3 nucleotides read TGTGCCAGCAGCTCAAGCTCCAGACCCTTAGCGGGAGCGGGGGAGCTGTTTTTT.